Listed here are 3 T cell receptor beta chains from one sample, sequenced in a study of T cell repertoires in cytomegalovirus infection. MiXCR, run by TCRdb on the reads, gives a single entry per CDR3 protein. The table has over 40,000 distinct CDR3 sequences, under 20% seen once. No antigens are known for them. Sample: CD8+ T cells from cultured PBMCs, taken from culture after CMV antigen stimulation. The receptors originated from a human donor in good health (CMV status not recorded). Some clones in this sample may be carry-over from other donors' samples.

Many counts were recorded for this clonotype. The rearrangement joins TRBV6-1 to TRBJ2-3; D tentatively fits TRBD1 or TRBD2 (5 bases each). With 5 bases removed from V and 4 bases from J, the gap between germline ends came to 19 bases. Germline V gene data show CDR1 as MNHNS and CDR2 as SASEGT. This CDR3 is built from 16 residues. The DNA for the CDR3 is TGTGCCAGCAGTTCTACCGGGACCCTCCGCCCAGATACGCAGTATTTT. It translates to CASSSTGTLRPDTQYF.

This clonotype was seen a few times. The V and J genes are TRBV11-3 and TRBJ2-7, with D hard to call. The length of the CDR3 is 13 residues. V was pared by 1 base and J by 2 bases, with 6 bases between. The germline V gene encodes CDR1 SGHNT and CDR2 YENEEA. This chain's CDR3 is CASSLGYAYEQYF. DNA for the CDR3: TGTGCCAGCAGCTTAGGGTACGCCTACGAGCAGTACTTC.

This clonotype was observed a handful of times. The V gene is TRBV24-1, the J gene TRBJ2-1, with TRBD2 identical over 8 bases. CDR1 and CDR2 (germline): KGHDR, SFDVKD. V was pared by 3 bases and J by 5 bases, with 8 bases of the junction left unmatched. This CDR3 region has 16 residues. The CDR3 DNA reads TGTGCCACCAGTGATCCACGGGAGGGCCAAAACAATGAGCAGTTCTTC. This codes for CATSDPREGQNNEQFF.